The rows below give T cell receptor beta chains drawn from one sample of a study of regulatory T cells in long-lasting Graves disease. TCRdb reprocessed the multiplex PCR reads via MiXCR and lists one record per CDR3 protein. The sample consists of 400,000 to 550,000 distinct CDR3 sequences, about 15% of them appearing once. These data also featured in a second study, about T cells in Graves' hyperthyroidism and ophthalmopathy.

The material was peripheral blood mononuclear cells (PBMCs), obtained at new diagnosis, from a patient treated with antithyroid drugs. The receptors were sampled from a young woman with Graves disease. Each CDR3 is given with its conserved first and last residue. The D gene is left open where the match is weak. Where a row states a size, it is once, few, many or the class of an expanded clone; other rows omit it.

abundance: few
v_gene: TRBV9
d_gene: TRBD2
j_gene: TRBJ2-1
CDR3aa: CASSVASGRSNEQFF
CDR3nt: TGTGCCAGCAGCGTAGCTAGCGGGAGAAGCAATGAGCAGTTCTTC

abundance: few
v_gene: TRBV5-1
d_gene: -
j_gene: TRBJ1-4
CDR3aa: CASSLRSSHEKLFF
CDR3nt: TGCGCCAGCAGCTTAAGAAGCTCGCATGAAAAACTGTTTTTT

abundance: -
v_gene: TRBV18
d_gene: -
j_gene: TRBJ1-4
CDR3aa: CASSPGGEKLFF
CDR3nt: TGTGCCAGCTCACCAGGGGGGGAAAAACTGTTTTTT

abundance: -
v_gene: TRBV19
d_gene: TRBD2
j_gene: TRBJ2-3
CDR3aa: CASTLTTSEEITDTQYF
CDR3nt: TGTGCCAGTACCTTGACGACTAGCGAGGAGATCACAGATACGCAGTATTTT

abundance: many
v_gene: TRBV29-1
d_gene: -
j_gene: TRBJ2-7
CDR3aa: CSAGIGGYEQYF
CDR3nt: TGCAGCGCGGGAATCGGGGGCTACGAGCAGTACTTC

abundance: few
v_gene: TRBV14
d_gene: TRBD1
j_gene: TRBJ2-5
CDR3aa: CASSQGQGKTQYF
CDR3nt: TGTGCCAGCAGCCAGGGACAGGGAAAGACCCAGTACTTC

abundance: many
v_gene: TRBV7-9
d_gene: -
j_gene: TRBJ1-4
CDR3aa: CASSDRQTEVEKLFF
CDR3nt: TGTGCCAGCAGCGATCGGCAGACGGAGGTCGAAAAACTGTTTTTT

abundance: many
v_gene: TRBV11-3
d_gene: -
j_gene: TRBJ2-3
CDR3aa: CASSLPYTDTQYF
CDR3nt: TGTGCCAGCAGCTTACCCTACACAGATACGCAGTATTTT

abundance: few
v_gene: TRBV6-5
d_gene: -
j_gene: TRBJ2-1
CDR3aa: CAGSYGNF
CDR3nt: TGTGCCGGCAGTTACGGGAACTTC

abundance: many
v_gene: TRBV24-1
d_gene: TRBD2
j_gene: TRBJ2-1
CDR3aa: CATSGGASGRNEQFF
CDR3nt: TGTGCCACCAGTGGTGGGGCTAGCGGGAGGAATGAGCAGTTCTTC

abundance: many
v_gene: TRBV20-1
d_gene: -
j_gene: TRBJ1-2
CDR3aa: CSATRDKNYGYTF
CDR3nt: TGCAGTGCTACTAGGGACAAAAACTATGGCTACACCTTC

abundance: many
v_gene: TRBV3-1
d_gene: -
j_gene: TRBJ2-5
CDR3aa: CASSPGGTETQYF
CDR3nt: TGTGCCAGCAGCCCCGGTGGGACCGAGACCCAGTACTTC

abundance: few
v_gene: TRBV7-9
d_gene: TRBD1
j_gene: TRBJ2-5
CDR3aa: CASSGARDSPQETQYF
CDR3nt: TGTGCCAGCAGCGGCGCCCGGGACAGCCCACAAGAGACCCAGTACTTC

abundance: -
v_gene: TRBV24-1
d_gene: TRBD2
j_gene: TRBJ2-1
CDR3aa: CATSDALGRREGRSEQFF
CDR3nt: TGTGCCACCAGTGATGCGCTAGGACGGCGGGAGGGCCGAAGTGAGCAGTTCTTC

abundance: -
v_gene: TRBV19
d_gene: -
j_gene: TRBJ1-1
CDR3aa: CASSPSGTLNTEAFF
CDR3nt: TGTGCCAGTAGTCCTTCCGGGACACTGAACACTGAAGCTTTCTTT

abundance: -
v_gene: TRBV11-2
d_gene: -
j_gene: TRBJ2-6
CDR3aa: CASSSWTVSGGANVLTF
CDR3nt: TGTGCCAGCAGCTCCTGGACTGTCTCGGGAGGGGCCAACGTCCTGACTTTC

abundance: few
v_gene: TRBV24-1
d_gene: TRBD1
j_gene: TRBJ2-2
CDR3aa: CATSPRTGLELFF
CDR3nt: TGTGCCACCAGTCCCCGGACAGGGCTGGAGCTGTTTTTT

abundance: many
v_gene: TRBV6-5
d_gene: TRBD1
j_gene: TRBJ1-2
CDR3aa: CASSYYGTGDLGGYGYTF
CDR3nt: TGTGCCAGCAGTTACTACGGGACAGGGGACCTCGGAGGCTATGGCTACACCTTC

abundance: many
v_gene: TRBV29-1
d_gene: -
j_gene: TRBJ1-1
CDR3aa: CSVVRVLTTEAFF
CDR3nt: TGCAGCGTCGTGCGGGTCCTTACCACTGAAGCTTTCTTT

abundance: few
v_gene: TRBV6-5
d_gene: TRBD2
j_gene: TRBJ2-5
CDR3aa: CASSYSNLAGQETQYF
CDR3nt: TGTGCCAGCAGTTACTCGAACCTAGCGGGTCAAGAGACCCAGTACTTC

abundance: many
v_gene: TRBV20-1
d_gene: TRBD2
j_gene: TRBJ2-3
CDR3aa: CSAGGGPDTQYF
CDR3nt: TGCAGTGCGGGGGGAGGGCCAGATACGCAGTATTTT

abundance: -
v_gene: TRBV20-1
d_gene: TRBD2
j_gene: TRBJ2-1
CDR3aa: CSARGGLAVPSSYNEQFF
CDR3nt: TGCAGTGCTAGAGGGGGACTAGCGGTTCCTAGCTCCTACAATGAGCAGTTCTTC

abundance: many
v_gene: TRBV18
d_gene: TRBD1
j_gene: TRBJ1-1
CDR3aa: CASSPGQGSTEAFF
CDR3nt: TGTGCCAGCAGTCCTGGACAGGGTAGCACTGAAGCTTTCTTT

abundance: many
v_gene: TRBV7-9
d_gene: -
j_gene: TRBJ2-5
CDR3aa: CASSRNRVETQYF
CDR3nt: TGTGCCAGCAGCAGGAACAGGGTGGAGACCCAGTACTTC

abundance: -
v_gene: TRBV7-2
d_gene: TRBD2
j_gene: TRBJ2-5
CDR3aa: CASSFSGSEGETQYF
CDR3nt: TGTGCCAGCAGCTTTAGCGGGTCGGAGGGGGAGACCCAGTACTTC

abundance: many
v_gene: TRBV28
d_gene: TRBD2
j_gene: TRBJ2-7
CDR3aa: CASSLFGGRNEQYF
CDR3nt: TGTGCCAGCAGTTTATTCGGGGGGAGGAACGAGCAGTACTTC

abundance: -
v_gene: TRBV4-1
d_gene: TRBD2
j_gene: TRBJ2-7
CDR3aa: CASSHFSGRGGYEQYF
CDR3nt: TGCGCCAGCAGCCACTTTAGCGGGAGGGGAGGCTACGAGCAGTACTTC

abundance: -
v_gene: TRBV7-3
d_gene: TRBD1
j_gene: TRBJ2-7
CDR3aa: CASSQGGTGFEQYF
CDR3nt: TGTGCCAGCAGCCAAGGGGGGACAGGGTTTGAGCAGTACTTC

abundance: many
v_gene: TRBV15
d_gene: TRBD2
j_gene: TRBJ2-3
CDR3aa: CATSRVPGLAATDTQYF
CDR3nt: TGTGCCACCAGCAGAGTTCCGGGACTAGCGGCCACAGATACGCAGTATTTT

abundance: -
v_gene: TRBV28
d_gene: -
j_gene: TRBJ1-5
CDR3aa: CASTLTNQPQHF
CDR3nt: TGTGCCAGCACGTTGACGAATCAGCCCCAGCATTTT

abundance: -
v_gene: TRBV20-1
d_gene: TRBD2
j_gene: TRBJ2-3
CDR3aa: CSARDLGGLGGTDTQYF
CDR3nt: TGCAGTGCTAGAGATCTGGGGGGACTAGGGGGCACAGATACGCAGTATTTT

abundance: -
v_gene: TRBV20-1
d_gene: -
j_gene: TRBJ1-5
CDR3aa: CSASTGSWQPQHF
CDR3nt: TGCAGTGCTTCTACAGGGTCATGGCAGCCCCAGCATTTT

abundance: -
v_gene: TRBV4-1
d_gene: -
j_gene: TRBJ1-1
CDR3aa: CASSPDEVRGASAEAFF
CDR3nt: TGCGCCAGCAGCCCCGATGAAGTTAGGGGGGCATCGGCTGAAGCTTTCTTT